This T cell receptor (beta chain) was profiled in a study of blood T cell repertoires in COVID-19. Overall study context: Sites across the United States, Italy and Spain contributed samples from acute and convalescent COVID-19. T cells, B-cell-depleted T cells, or PBMCs provided the cDNA or gDNA that served as material.

V lost 5 bases and J lost 5, with 15 bases in between. Germline V CDR1 and CDR2: SGHVS, FNYEAQ. The CDR3 contains 15 residues. The authors' processing: Quantification of nucleated cells was approximated via reference gene primer amplification. TCRdb's copy holds only in-frame clones and misses some; the assay was immunoSEQ multiplex PCR. D and trimming come from the DNA, and the V and J calls and clone size come from that table. This sample has 200,000 to 300,000 clones, with roughly 88% found just once. This clone was picked up one time. The sequenced sample was peripheral blood. The chain uses TRBV7-6 and TRBJ2-2, with D tentatively TRBD2 (5 bases). The TCR originated in a woman in her thirties with acute or convalescent COVID-19. CDR3 sequence reads: CASSQRLQDTGELFF. For the CDR3, the DNA is TGTGCCAGCAGCCAAAGACTACAAGATACCGGGGAGCTGTTTTTT.